This TCR beta chain stems from a study of radiotherapy plus CTLA-4 blockade in lung cancer. Background on the study: Objective responses were recorded in roughly 20% of patients, with disease control recorded in about 30%. Study-wide findings and caveats: With interferon-beta, early dynamics of blood T cell clones were reported to best predict response. In blood, after radiotherapy plus ipilimumab, tumor-derived TCR clones expanded.

Sequencing used immunoSEQ multiplex PCR; TCRdb keeps in-frame clones, though not all of them. The table includes 80,000 to 100,000 clones, approximately 86% detected once. Of note for this clone: Its antigen is currently unknown.

Focal radiation was given together with CTLA-4 blockade (ipilimumab) to patients with chemo-refractory metastatic non-small-cell lung cancer. The origin of this receptor is a human donor with non-small cell lung cancer that progressed on radiotherapy plus ipilimumab. The source material was peripheral blood, sampled from a patient treated with radiotherapy plus ipilimumab.

The CDR3 loop is CASRAGLGNEKLFF. In DNA form, the CDR3 reads TGTGCCAGCAGAGCCGGGTTAGGTAATGAAAAACTGTTTTTT. V usage is TRBV6-1 and J usage is TRBJ1-4; D not certain. This CDR3 contains 14 residues. V lost 6 bases and J 4 bases, leaving 12 bases between the germline ends. Germline V gives CDR1 MNHNS, CDR2 SASEGT.